These 6 T cell receptor beta chains share one sample of origin, sequenced in a study of blood T cells in healthy people across ages. Alongside a J-beta primer mix, a sample-barcoded 5' primer served in a second PCR lasting roughly 7 to 11 cycles. TCRdb independently ran MiXCR on the 5' RACE reads; one entry per CDR3 protein. The data show 800,000 or so distinct CDR3 sequences, around a quarter seen once. The sample was also reused in another study, on T cells of mothers and their children.

Sequenced material: blood. These receptors came from a boy aged 5-17 years in good health.

This clonotype came up a few times. The chain employs TRBV7-9 and TRBJ2-1; D possibly corresponds to TRBD2 (5 bases). The CDR3 loop spans 13 amino acids. Germline lookup yields CDR1 SEHNR and CDR2 FQNEAQ (reference sequence). The V end lost 7 bases, the J end lost 5 bases, and 12 bases lay between the germline ends. The DNA of the CDR3 is TGTGCCAGCAAGGTAGCGCCAGACAATGAGCAGTTCTTC. It encodes CASKVAPDNEQFF.

The chain employs TRBV29-1 and TRBJ2-5, with D maybe TRBD1 (6 bases). The J call is uncertain, as TRBJ2-1 better fits the DNA end. The CDR3 length is 15 residues. In germline, CDR1 is SQVTM, CDR2 ANQGSEA. The CDR3 is CSVEDDDRIYNEQFF. Written as DNA, the CDR3 is TGCAGCGTTGAGGACGACGACAGGATCTACAATGAGCAGTTCTTC.

This clonotype occurred a few times. The V and J genes are TRBV3-1 and TRBJ1-4; no reliable D call. This CDR3 contains 15 residues. Between the trimmed V and J ends, which lost 0 bases and 8 bases, there was a span of 13 bases. Germline CDR1 is LGHDT and CDR2 is YNNKEL (reference sequence). The CDR3 region has the DNA TGTGCCAGCAGCCAAGATCTGCAGTCATGGGAAAAACTGTTTTTT. Encoded protein: CASSQDLQSWEKLFF.

This clonotype was detected only a few times. This CDR3 is CASSYSRGRLADRSQYF. CDR3 in DNA: TGTGCCAGCAGTTACTCGAGGGGCAGGTTGGCGGACCGTTCGCAGTATTTT. V is TRBV6-2 or TRBV6-3 and J is TRBJ2-3, with D possibly called TRBD1 or TRBD2 (5 bases each). CDR1 is MNHEY, CDR2 SVGEGT, per germline. The CDR3 loop spans 17 amino acids. V was pared by 0 bases and J by 10 bases, with 23 bases between.

J is TRBJ2-5 and V is TRBV7-2; D might be TRBD1 (6 bases). The CDR3 covers 15 residues. V shed 5 bases and J shed 2 bases, with 15 bases lying between them. Germline V gene data show CDR1 as SGHTA and CDR2 as FQGNSA. CDR3: CASSTRQAPQETQYF. The CDR3 nucleotides are TGTGCCAGCAGCACCCGACAGGCCCCACAAGAGACCCAGTACTTC.

V is TRBV28 and J is TRBJ2-1; 8 bases match TRBD2. V gave up 3 bases and J gave up 8 bases; unmatched junction bases: 12. This CDR3 spans 16 amino acids. Germline V lookup: CDR1 MDHEN, CDR2 SYDVKM. The CDR3 reads CASSFGASGFDDEQFF. In DNA, the CDR3 is TGTGCCAGCAGTTTCGGGGCTAGCGGGTTTGACGATGAGCAGTTCTTC.